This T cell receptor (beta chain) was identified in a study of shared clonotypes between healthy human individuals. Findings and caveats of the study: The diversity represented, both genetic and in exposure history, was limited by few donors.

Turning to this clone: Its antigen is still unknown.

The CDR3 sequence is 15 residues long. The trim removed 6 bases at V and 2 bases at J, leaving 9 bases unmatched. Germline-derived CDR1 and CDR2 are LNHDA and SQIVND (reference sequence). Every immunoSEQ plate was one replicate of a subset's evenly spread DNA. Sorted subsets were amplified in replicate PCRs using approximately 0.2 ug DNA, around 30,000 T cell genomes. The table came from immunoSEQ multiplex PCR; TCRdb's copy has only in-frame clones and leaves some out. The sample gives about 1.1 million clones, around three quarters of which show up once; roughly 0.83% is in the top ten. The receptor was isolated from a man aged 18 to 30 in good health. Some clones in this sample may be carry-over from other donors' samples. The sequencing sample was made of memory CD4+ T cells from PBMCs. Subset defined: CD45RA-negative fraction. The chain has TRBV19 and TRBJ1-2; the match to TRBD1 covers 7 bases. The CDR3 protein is CASRNPDRVNYGYTF. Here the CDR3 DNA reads TGTGCCAGTAGAAACCCTGACAGGGTCAACTATGGCTACACCTTC.